This passage covers 18 T cell receptor beta chains from one sample sequenced in a study of Ad26.COV2.S vaccination and SARS-CoV-2 variants (dated by TCRdb to about 2021). Library creation used the immunoSEQ multiplex PCR assay. TCRdb stores this immuneACCESS table with in-frame sequences only. Part of the clones is absent; in the studies checked, under half of the shortfall reflects unresolved V genes, and no reason is known for the rest. This sample lists more than 300,000 clones; around 84% were detected once. The top ten clones comprise 1.5% to 2% of the sample. Taken with the paper, the label for treatment or condition translates to: some 20 received Ad26.COV2.S at low or high dose, single or two shots; 5 received placebo; per-sample allocation not given. For vaccine and placebo recipients, repertoires were sequenced using samples collected on day 63 after the first injection. The sequenced sample was peripheral blood, obtained in a trial of Ad26.COV2.S vaccine versus placebo. These receptors were taken from a person between 18 and 65 years old who received the Ad26.COV2.S COVID-19 vaccine or a placebo.

V gene TRBV28 combines with J gene TRBJ1-1, with D perhaps matching TRBD1 (5 bases). V lost 9 bases, J lost 1 base, and 12 bases lay in between. This CDR3 is built from 13 residues. The germline V gene has CDR1 MDHEN and CDR2 SYDVKM. The CDR3 here is CASSGGSNTEAFF. CDR3 DNA sequence: TGTGCCAGTTCCGGGGGGTCGAACACTGAAGCTTTCTTT.

This sequence joins TRBV5-4 and TRBJ2-1; 12 bases align to TRBD2. CDR1 SGHNT and CDR2 YYREEE come from the germline V gene (reference sequence). Trimming at V came to 4 bases and at J to 7 bases, leaving 9 bases not matched to a gene. There are 16 residues in the CDR3. CDR3 nucleotide sequence: TGTGCCAGCAGCCCCGGACTAGCGGGACGGCAAAATGAGCAGTTCTTC. This encodes CASSPGLAGRQNEQFF.

This chain links TRBV7-9 with TRBJ1-4; a possible D gene is TRBD1 (5 bases). Germline assignment: CDR1 SEHNR and CDR2 FQNEAQ (reference sequence). The CDR3 runs 14 residues. V gave up 3 bases and J gave up 7 bases, with 12 bases separating them. The DNA for the CDR3 is TGTGCCAGCAGCTTCCTCGGACAATTTGAAAAACTGTTTTTT. It codes for CASSFLGQFEKLFF.

The CDR3 DNA is TGTGCCAGCAGTTTTTCGGGGACAGGAGAAGCTTTCTTT. This translates into CASSFSGTGEAFF. This sequence joins TRBV27 and TRBJ1-1; TRBD1 matches 8 bases. CDR3 length: 13 amino acids. V was clipped by 3 bases and J by 8 bases; unmatched bases: 5. Per the germline V gene, CDR1 is MNHEY and CDR2 is SMNVEV (reference sequence).

The J gene is TRBJ1-2, the V gene TRBV6-6; D remains unclear. This CDR3 has 16 amino acids. Germline V gene data show CDR1 as MNHNY and CDR2 as SVGAGI (reference sequence). The V gene lost 0 bases and the J gene lost 3 bases, with 14 bases spanning the gap. In DNA form, the CDR3 reads TGTGCCAGCAGTTACTCGAGGGAGAGGGATGACTATGGCTACACCTTC. This codes for CASSYSRERDDYGYTF.

The J gene is TRBJ1-3, the V gene TRBV24-1; D is ambiguous. CDR3 length equals 15 residues. Trimming removed 2 bases from V and 2 bases from J, with 9 bases in between. Looked up from germline, CDR1 is KGHDR and CDR2 is SFDVKD. The CDR3 nucleotides are TGTGCCACCAGTGATTCCCATGACACTGGAAACACCATATATTTT. This sequence encodes CATSDSHDTGNTIYF.

The V and J genes are TRBV5-1 and TRBJ2-1, with 12 bases aligning to TRBD1. The CDR3 spans 15 residues. The germline V gene has CDR1 SGHRS and CDR2 YFSETQ. The V and J ends lost 3 bases and 6 bases, in that order; junction bases with no gene match: 4. The CDR3 spells CASSSGQGASNEQFF. The CDR3 region has the DNA TGCGCCAGCAGCTCGGGACAGGGGGCTTCCAATGAGCAGTTCTTC.

This clone was counted once. The chain links TRBV6-1 to TRBJ1-6; D gene uncertain. CDR1 is MNHNS, CDR2 SASEGT, per germline. The CDR3 runs 16 residues. Trimming cost V 0 bases and J 4 bases, with 10 bases left between them. CDR3 residues: CASSEAMRRYNSPLHF. In nucleotides, the CDR3 is TGTGCCAGCAGTGAAGCGATGAGACGTTATAATTCACCCCTCCACTTT.

The genes are TRBV12-3 or TRBV12-4 and TRBJ1-1; no firm D call. Trimming removed 6 bases from V and 1 base from J, with 9 bases in between. The CDR3 runs to 13 residues. CDR3 residues: CASRESGNTEAFF. DNA for the CDR3: TGTGCCAGCAGGGAAAGTGGGAACACTGAAGCTTTCTTT.

The chain carries TRBV10-2 and TRBJ2-3; possible D gene TRBD2, 6 bases. Germline V CDR1 and CDR2: WSHSY, SAAADI. Trimming stripped 0 bases from V and 2 bases from J, with 9 bases between. The CDR3 totals 15 residues. The CDR3 spells CASSESGGVTDTQYF. The CDR3 DNA reads as TGCGCCAGCAGTGAGTCGGGGGGAGTCACAGATACGCAGTATTTT.

Turning to this clone: Other DNA sequences in this specimen translate into the identical CDR3. This rearrangement joins TRBV30 to TRBJ1-5; D is uncertain. The V end was cut by 0 bases, the J end by 1 base, with 4 bases between. In germline, CDR1 is GTSNPN, CDR2 SVGIG (reference sequence). This CDR3 spans 13 amino acids. The CDR3 DNA is TGTGCCTGGAGTGTGGGGAGCAATCAGCCCCAGCATTTT. Encoded protein: CAWSVGSNQPQHF.

The J gene is TRBJ1-1, the V gene TRBV10-3; 7 positions match TRBD1. This CDR3 has 14 residues. Trimming cost V 10 bases and J 0 bases; bases outside gene matches: 8. The germline gives CDR1 ENHRY, CDR2 SYGVKD. CDR3 nucleotides: TGTGCCACGCAGATGGGACAGCTGAACACTGAAGCTTTCTTT. Its translation is CATQMGQLNTEAFF.

The V gene is TRBV18, the J gene TRBJ1-2; no clear D gene. Germline assignment: CDR1 KGHSH and CDR2 LQKENI. The V end lost 4 bases, the J end lost 0 bases, and 3 bases lay between the germline ends. The CDR3 has 12 residues. The CDR3 sequence is CASSLSNYGYTF. CDR3 nucleotides: TGTGCCAGCTCACTTTCTAACTATGGCTACACCTTC.

The chain employs TRBV4-1 and TRBJ2-5, with 11 bases identical to TRBD2. The CDR3 sequence is 17 residues long. The germline CDR1 and CDR2 sequences are MGHRA and YSYEKL. V shed 4 bases, J shed 2 bases, and the junction held 9 bases outside the gene matches. The CDR3 sequence: CASSPGGLAGLQETQYF. For the CDR3, the DNA is TGCGCCAGCAGCCCGGGAGGACTAGCGGGCTTACAAGAGACCCAGTACTTC.

The chain joins TRBV4-2 to TRBJ2-1, with a weak D call TRBD1 (6 bases). Trimming took off 4 bases at V and 0 bases at J, with 16 bases between the two ends. The CDR3 is 17 amino acids. CDR1 and CDR2 from the germline V gene are LGHNA and YNFKEQ. This CDR3 is CASSRGVGQSSYNEQFF. CDR3 sequence (DNA): TGTGCCAGCAGCCGAGGGGTTGGACAGAGCTCCTACAATGAGCAGTTCTTC.

The chain joins TRBV7-8 to TRBJ1-3, with no clear D. The CDR3 sequence is 14 residues long. The V end lost 6 bases, the J end lost 4 bases, and 13 bases lay between the germline ends. The V gene's germline CDR1 is SGHVS and CDR2 FQNEAQ. The CDR3 nucleotides are TGTGCCAGCAGGGCCGGGCTTCTCGGAAACACCATATATTTT. It specifies CASRAGLLGNTIYF. The full variable domain, its missing parts supplied by reference TRBV7-8 and TRBJ1-3, is GAGVSQSPRYKVAKRGQDVALRCDPISGHVSLFWYQQALGQGPEFLTYFQNEAQLDKSGLPSDRFFAERPEGSVSTLKIQRTQQEDSAVYLCASRAGLLGNTIYFGEGSWLTVV.

J is TRBJ1-2 and V is TRBV29-1, with 7 bases aligning to TRBD1. CDR3 length: 15 amino acids. The junction had 7 bases not matched to a gene; V was cut back by 1 base and J by 2 bases. Per the germline V gene, CDR1 is SQVTM and CDR2 is ANQGSEA. CDR3 residues: CSVEARGNQNYGYTF. The CDR3 bases are TGCAGCGTTGAAGCCAGGGGGAACCAAAACTATGGCTACACCTTC.

In this sample, this clone turned up a few times. Other DNA variants within this sample encode the same CDR3. V and J are TRBV30 and TRBJ2-5; D is unresolved. The CDR3 covers 11 residues. Trimming pared 0 bases from V and 4 bases from J, leaving 3 bases between. Germline V lookup: CDR1 GTSNPN, CDR2 SVGIG (reference sequence). The DNA of the CDR3 is TGTGCCTGGAGTGTACGAGAGACCCAGTACTTC. Translated: CAWSVRETQYF.